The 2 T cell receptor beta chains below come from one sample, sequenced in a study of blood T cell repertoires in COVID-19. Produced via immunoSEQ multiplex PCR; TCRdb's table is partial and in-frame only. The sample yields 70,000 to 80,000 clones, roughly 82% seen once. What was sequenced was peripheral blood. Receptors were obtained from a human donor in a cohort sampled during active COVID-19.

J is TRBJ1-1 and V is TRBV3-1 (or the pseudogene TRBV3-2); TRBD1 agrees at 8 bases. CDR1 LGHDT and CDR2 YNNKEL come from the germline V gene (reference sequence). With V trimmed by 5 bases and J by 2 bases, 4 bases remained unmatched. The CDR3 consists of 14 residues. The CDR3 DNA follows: TGTGCCAGCAGCACAACAGGGGGAAACACTGAAGCTTTCTTT. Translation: CASSTTGGNTEAFF.

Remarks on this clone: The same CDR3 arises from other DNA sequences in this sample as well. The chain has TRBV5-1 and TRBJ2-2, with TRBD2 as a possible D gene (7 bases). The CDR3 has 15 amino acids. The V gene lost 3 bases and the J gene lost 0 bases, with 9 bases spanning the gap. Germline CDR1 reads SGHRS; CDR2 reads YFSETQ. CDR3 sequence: CASSSGGANTGELFF. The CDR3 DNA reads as TGCGCCAGCAGCTCGGGGGGCGCGAACACCGGGGAGCTGTTTTTT. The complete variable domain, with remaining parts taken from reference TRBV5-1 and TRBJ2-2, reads KAGVTQTPRYLIKTRGQQVTLSCSPISGHRSVSWYQQTPGQGLQFLFEYFSETQRNKGNFPGRFSGRQFSNSRSEMNVSTLELGDSALYLCASSSGGANTGELFFGEGSRLTVL.